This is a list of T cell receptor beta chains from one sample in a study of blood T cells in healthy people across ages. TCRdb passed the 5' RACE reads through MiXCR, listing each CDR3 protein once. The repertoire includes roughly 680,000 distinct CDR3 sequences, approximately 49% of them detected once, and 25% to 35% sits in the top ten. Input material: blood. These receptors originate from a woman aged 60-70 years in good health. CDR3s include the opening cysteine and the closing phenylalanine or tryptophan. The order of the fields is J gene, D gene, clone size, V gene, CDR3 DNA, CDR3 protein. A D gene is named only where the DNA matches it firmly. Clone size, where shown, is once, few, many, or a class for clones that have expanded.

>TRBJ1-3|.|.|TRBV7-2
TGTGCCAGCAGCGCACGAAACACCATATATTTT
CASSARNTIYF
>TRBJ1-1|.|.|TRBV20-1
TGCAGTGCTAGAGAGAGAGGGTGGGTCACTGAAGCTTTCTTT
CSARERGWVTEAFF
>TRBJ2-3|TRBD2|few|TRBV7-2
TGTGCCAGCAGCTCCCGGACTAGCGGGAGGTCGGGATCGGATACGCAGTATTTT
CASSSRTSGRSGSDTQYF
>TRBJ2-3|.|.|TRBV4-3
TGCGCCAGCAGCCAGGACCACCGAGGTGCAGATACGCAGTATTTT
CASSQDHRGADTQYF
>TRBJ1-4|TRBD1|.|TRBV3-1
TGTGCCAGCAGCCTACAGGGGGATAATGAAAAACTGTTTTTT
CASSLQGDNEKLFF
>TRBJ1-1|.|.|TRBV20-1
TGCAGTGCTAGTTCTTTGACAGCGAACACTGAAGCTTTCTTT
CSASSLTANTEAFF
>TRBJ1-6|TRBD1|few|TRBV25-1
TGTGCCAGCAGCCTACAGGGGGCATATTCACCCCTCCACTTT
CASSLQGAYSPLHF
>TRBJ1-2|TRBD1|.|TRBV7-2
TGTGCCAGCAGCTTCGCAGGGGGGTTCGGCTATGGCTACACCTTC
CASSFAGGFGYGYTF
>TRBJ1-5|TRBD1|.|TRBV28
TGTGCCAGCACCACAACATCGGGACAGGGAAGTCTTGGCAATCAGCCCCAGCATTTT
CASTTTSGQGSLGNQPQHF
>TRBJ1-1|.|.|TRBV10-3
TGTGCCACCCGCGATGTGAACACTGAAGCTTTCTTT
CATRDVNTEAFF
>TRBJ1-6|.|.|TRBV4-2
TGTGCCAGCAGCCAAGAAGGGGCTAATTCACCCCTCCACTTT
CASSQEGANSPLHF
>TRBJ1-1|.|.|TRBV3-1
TGTGCCAGCAGCCAAGAGGGATACACTGTAGCTTTCTTT
CASSQEGYTVAFF
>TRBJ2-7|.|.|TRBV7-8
TGTGCCAGCAGGATTAGTGGCGGGACCTCCTACGAGCAGTACTTC
CASRISGGTSYEQYF
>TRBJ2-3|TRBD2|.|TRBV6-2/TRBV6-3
TGTGCCAGCAGAGCTACTTTAGCGGGAGGCACAGATACGCAGTATTTT
CASRATLAGGTDTQYF
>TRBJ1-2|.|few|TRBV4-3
TGCGCCAGCAGCCAAGATCGAGACGAAAGGTCTTATGGCTACACCTTC
CASSQDRDERSYGYTF
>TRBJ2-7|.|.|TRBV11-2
TGTGCCAGCAGCTTAGGGCATAGCGAGCAGTACTTC
CASSLGHSEQYF
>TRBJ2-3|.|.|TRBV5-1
TGCGCCAGCACACTACTGGGAGAATCTGGAGATACGCAGTATTTT
CASTLLGESGDTQYF
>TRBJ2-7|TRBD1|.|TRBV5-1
TGCGCCAGCAGCCCGACAGGGCGCTACGAGCAGTACTTC
CASSPTGRYEQYF
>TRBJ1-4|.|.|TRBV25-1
TGTGCCAGCATCCGCTCAGGGGCAGGGTCCGAAAAACTGTTTTTT
CASIRSGAGSEKLFF
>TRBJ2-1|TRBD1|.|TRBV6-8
TGTGCCAGCAGTCGCTCGACAGGGAGCTCCTACAATGAGCAGTTCTTC
CASSRSTGSSYNEQFF
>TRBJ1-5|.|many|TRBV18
TGTGCCAGCTCAGGATCACACACCAATCAGCCCCAGCATTTT
CASSGSHTNQPQHF
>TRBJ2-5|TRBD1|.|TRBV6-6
TGTGCCAGCAGTTCGGGACAGGGGGCGTGGGAGACCCAGTACTTC
CASSSGQGAWETQYF
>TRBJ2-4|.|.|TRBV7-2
TGTGCCAGCAGCTCTTCAGCCAAAATCAACATTCAGTACTTC
CASSSSAKINIQYF
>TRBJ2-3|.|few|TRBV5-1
TGCGCCAGCAGCCCGAGCCGCACAGATACGCAGTATTTT
CASSPSRTDTQYF
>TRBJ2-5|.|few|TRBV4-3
TGCGCCAGCAGCAACCGGGGTGGGGGTATCCAAGGGACCCAGTACTTC
CASSNRGGGIQGTQYF
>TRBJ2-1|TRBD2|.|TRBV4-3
TGCGCCAGCAGCCAACAGCCTAGCGGAACTGAGCAGTTCTTC
CASSQQPSGTEQFF
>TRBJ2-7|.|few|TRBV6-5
TGTGCCAGTAAACGCCGGGGCTTCTACGAGCAGTACTTC
CASKRRGFYEQYF
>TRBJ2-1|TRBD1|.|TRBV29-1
TGCAGCGTACCGGGACAGGGCACCAATGAGCAGTTCTTC
CSVPGQGTNEQFF
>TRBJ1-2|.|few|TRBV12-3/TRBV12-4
TGTGCCAGCAGTCCAGGGGTGGAGGGCTACACCTTC
CASSPGVEGYTF
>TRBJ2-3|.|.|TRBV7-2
TGTGCCACCGATCAGGACACCCTCGGTACGCAGTATTTT
CATDQDTLGTQYF
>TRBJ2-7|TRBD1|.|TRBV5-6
TGTGCCAGCAGCTTGGTCGGACAGGAGTACTTC
CASSLVGQEYF
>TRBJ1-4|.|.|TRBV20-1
TGCAGTGCTAGAGATAGGGTCACTAATGAAAAACTGTTTTTT
CSARDRVTNEKLFF
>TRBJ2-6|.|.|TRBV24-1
TGTGCCTCCAGTGATATAGCCGGAGGGGCCAACGTCCTGACTTTC
CASSDIAGGANVLTF
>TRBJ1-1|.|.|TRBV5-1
TGCGCCAGCTCCGGCTTAGGGGCAGCGGAAACTGAAGCTTTCTTT
CASSGLGAAETEAFF
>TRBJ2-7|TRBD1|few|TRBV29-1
TGCAGCGTTGACGACAGGGGGGACGAGCAGTACTTC
CSVDDRGDEQYF
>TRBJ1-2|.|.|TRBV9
TGTGCCAGCAGCGGGCCCGGGATCTATGGCTACACCTTC
CASSGPGIYGYTF
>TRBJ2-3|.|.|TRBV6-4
TGTGCCAGCAGTGACTTATCCGATACGCAGTATTTT
CASSDLSDTQYF
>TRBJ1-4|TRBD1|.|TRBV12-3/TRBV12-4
TGTGCCAGCAGTCCCAACCCGGGACAGGGGAGTGAAAAACTGTTTTTT
CASSPNPGQGSEKLFF
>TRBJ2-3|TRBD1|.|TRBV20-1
TGCAGTCCAGCTCAGACAGGGTACACAGATACGCAGTATTTT
CSPAQTGYTDTQYF
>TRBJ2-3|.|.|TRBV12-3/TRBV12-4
TGTACCAGCAGTTACCAGGGCGCGGGAAGCACAGATACGCAGTATTTT
CTSSYQGAGSTDTQYF
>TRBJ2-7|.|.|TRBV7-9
TGTGCCAGCAGCTTTGACAGACCCTCCTACGAGCAGTACTTC
CASSFDRPSYEQYF
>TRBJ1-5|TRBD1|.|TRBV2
TGTGCCAGCAGTAGAGGGACAGGGTCCAATCAGCCCCAGCATTTT
CASSRGTGSNQPQHF
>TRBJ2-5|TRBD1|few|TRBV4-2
TGTGCCAGCAGCCACGACAGGGTTGGAGAGACCCAGTACTTC
CASSHDRVGETQYF
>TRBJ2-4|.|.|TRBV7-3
TGTGCCAGCAGCTTAACGGGGCAGGGGGCCAAAAACATTCAGTACTTC
CASSLTGQGAKNIQYF
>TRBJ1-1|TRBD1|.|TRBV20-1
TGCAGTGCTAGACGGACAGGGACAACTGAAGCTTTCTTT
CSARRTGTTEAFF
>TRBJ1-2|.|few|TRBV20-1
TGCAGTAGTCCCGGGGGCGTCTATCATGGCTACACCTTC
CSSPGGVYHGYTF
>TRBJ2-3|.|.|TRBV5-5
TGTGCCAGCAGCTTGGGGATCCGGGGCGAGGGCACAGATACGCAGTATTTT
CASSLGIRGEGTDTQYF
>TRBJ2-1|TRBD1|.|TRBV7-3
TGTGCCAGCAGTTTCCGGGACAGGTTTTACAATGAGCAGTTCTTC
CASSFRDRFYNEQFF
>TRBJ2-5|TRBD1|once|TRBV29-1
TGCAGCGTTGACGGGACAGGGGTAAGGGAGACCCAGTACTTC
CSVDGTGVRETQYF
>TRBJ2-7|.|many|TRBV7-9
TGTGCCAGCAGCTTAGGGTGGGGAGACGAGCAGTACTTC
CASSLGWGDEQYF
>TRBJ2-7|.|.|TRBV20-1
TGCAGTGCTAGAAGCCCTAGTGGGGGCGAGCAGTACTTC
CSARSPSGGEQYF
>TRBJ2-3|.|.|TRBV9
TGTGCCAGCAGTGCGCCGGGACGCCCAAGCACAGATACGCAGTATTTT
CASSAPGRPSTDTQYF
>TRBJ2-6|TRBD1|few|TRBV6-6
TGTGCGGTAAACAGGGGCTCTGGGGCCAACGTCCTGACTTTC
CAVNRGSGANVLTF
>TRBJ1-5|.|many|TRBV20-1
TGCAGTGCTAGCCGCGAGAATCAGCCCCAGCATTTT
CSASRENQPQHF